This T cell receptor beta chain is from a study of radiotherapy plus CTLA-4 blockade in lung cancer (dated by TCRdb to the late 2010s). About the investigation overall: Objective responses occurred in more than 15% of enrolled patients, and 30% to 35% achieved disease control. Paper-wide results and their limitations: The strongest predictors of response were reported to be early dynamic shifts in blood T cell clones along with a rise in serum interferon-beta following radiation. After treatment with radiotherapy and ipilimumab, TCR clones that originated in tumors expanded in peripheral blood.

Libraries were built with the immunoSEQ multiplex PCR assay. TCRdb took this table from immuneACCESS and kept in-frame rearrangements with V and J called. Such tables lack part of the clones; where checked against another copy, unresolved V genes explain under half of the gap, and the rest is unexplained. This sample holds 45,000 to 55,000 clones; 60% to 80% were observed only once. Together, the top ten hold 11% of the sample. V is cut by 7 bases and J by 4 bases, and the space between the germline ends is 16 bases. The CDR3 has 15 amino acids, counting the end cysteine and phenylalanine. The only DNA kept is the CDR3, 45 bases in frame from the first base. From the germline V gene, CDR1 is LGHNA and CDR2 is YNFKEQ. In this study, focal radiation therapy paired with CTLA-4 blockade (ipilimumab) was tested in patients who had chemo-refractory metastatic non-small-cell lung cancer. Details on this clone: Its target antigen remains unknown. No qualities accompany the bases; no much larger clone lies one base away.

The receptor was derived from a human donor with non-small cell lung cancer who had stable disease on radiotherapy plus ipilimumab. Sample: peripheral blood, taken from a patient treated with radiotherapy plus ipilimumab. The chain was built from TRBV4-2 and TRBJ1-4, with the identity of the D gene unclear. The CDR3 reads CASTPRNTLNEKLFF. The nucleotide sequence reads as follows: TGTGCCAGCACCCCAAGGAACACCCTTAATGAAAAACTGTTTTTT.